These T cell receptor beta chains were read from a single sample in a study of blood T cell repertoires in COVID-19. Measured with immunoSEQ multiplex PCR; TCRdb has only the in-frame clones, and not every one. The table includes roughly 160,000 clones, around 82% detected once. Material for sequencing was peripheral blood. These receptors all stem from a man between 18 and 29 years old with active or convalescent COVID-19. The CDR3 runs from the conserved cysteine through the conserved F or W. The D gene is left open where the match is weak. Some rows have no size entry. The others give once, few or many, or a class for an expanded clone.

v_gene,d_gene,abundance,j_gene,CDR3nt,CDR3aa
TRBV5-6,TRBD2,.,TRBJ2-3,TGTGCCCGCAGCTTACTCGGGGGGGGAGGCACAGATACGCAGTATTTT,CARSLLGGGGTDTQYF
TRBV28,TRBD2,.,TRBJ2-7,TGTGCCAGCAGTCGGACTAGCGGGAGGTTATACGAGCAGTACTTC,CASSRTSGRLYEQYF
TRBV19,TRBD1,once,TRBJ1-1,TGTGCCAGTAGTGTCGACAGGGGGCGAACTGAAGCTTTCTTT,CASSVDRGRTEAFF
TRBV14,TRBD2,.,TRBJ2-7,TGTGCCAGCAGCCATCTTACTAGCGGGGCGTACGAGCAGTACTTC,CASSHLTSGAYEQYF
TRBV3-1/TRBV3-2,TRBD1,once,TRBJ1-2,TGTGCCAGCAGCCCCGAGTTTTTACAGGGGGCGCAGGGCTACACCTTC,CASSPEFLQGAQGYTF
TRBV5-5,.,.,TRBJ2-7,TGTGCCAGCAGCTTGGTTTCAGCGGACTACGAGCAGTACTTC,CASSLVSADYEQYF
TRBV5-5,TRBD2,.,TRBJ2-7,TGTGCCAGCAGCCAACTAGCGGGGGAGAACTACGAGCAGTACTTC,CASSQLAGENYEQYF
TRBV6-1,TRBD2,.,TRBJ2-5,TGTGCCAGCAGTGAAGCCCCTAGCGGGGTGGGCCAAGAGACCCAGTACTTC,CASSEAPSGVGQETQYF
TRBV9,TRBD1,.,TRBJ2-7,TGTGCCAGCAGCCCTAGGGGACAGGGAGGTTACTACGAGCAGTACTTC,CASSPRGQGGYYEQYF
TRBV19,TRBD1,.,TRBJ1-1,TGTGCCAGTAACCCCGGGGACAGGGCCACTGAAGCTTTCTTT,CASNPGDRATEAFF
TRBV19,TRBD2,.,TRBJ2-1,TGTGCCAGTAGTCCTCGATCTAGCGGGGGCCCCTACAATGAGCAGTTCTTC,CASSPRSSGGPYNEQFF
TRBV2,TRBD2,few,TRBJ2-2,TGTGCCAGCAGTGAAGCGCACGGGGGGGCCGCGTTTTTT,CASSEAHGGAAFF
TRBV6-5,.,.,TRBJ1-2,TGTGCCAGCAGTTACTCTGGGGGGGCGAATGGCTACACCTTC,CASSYSGGANGYTF
TRBV18,TRBD1,.,TRBJ2-1,TGTGCCAGCTCACCACCTCCGGGACAGCCGAACAATGAGCAGTTCTTC,CASSPPPGQPNNEQFF
TRBV5-6,TRBD1,once,TRBJ1-6,TGTGCCAGCAGTTTTTATACCGGGACAGATTATAATTCACCCCTCCACTTT,CASSFYTGTDYNSPLHF
TRBV5-1,TRBD1,once,TRBJ1-6,TGCGCCAGCACGCAGGGGGCTAATTCACCCCTCCACTTT,CASTQGANSPLHF
TRBV15,TRBD2,once,TRBJ2-3,TGTGCCACCAGCAGGGGGACTAGCGGAGGACAAAATAGGCAGTATTTT,CATSRGTSGGQNRQYF
TRBV10-3,.,.,TRBJ1-5,TGTGCCATCAGTGAGACAGCCGATAGCAATCAGCCCCAGCATTTT,CAISETADSNQPQHF
TRBV6-1,TRBD2,.,TRBJ2-7,TGTGCCAGCAGTGAGCGGACTAGCGGGTACGAGCAGTACTTC,CASSERTSGYEQYF
TRBV7-2,.,.,TRBJ2-7,TGTGCCAGCAGCTTAGTGGCTCATTCGGGGGAGCAGTACTTC,CASSLVAHSGEQYF
TRBV29-1,TRBD2,.,TRBJ2-2,TGCAGCGTTGTTAGCGGGAGGGCTAACACCGGGGAGCTGTTTTTT,CSVVSGRANTGELFF
TRBV7-9,TRBD2,.,TRBJ2-3,TGTGCCAGCAGCCGAAGCGGGGGGCGCACAGATACGCAGTATTTT,CASSRSGGRTDTQYF
TRBV28,.,once,TRBJ2-2,TGTGCCAGCAGCAGTCTAGGGGACACCGGGGAGCTGTTTTTT,CASSSLGDTGELFF
TRBV11-2,TRBD2,.,TRBJ2-3,TGTGCCAGCAGCCTATTAGCGGGGTTGGGCACAGATACGCAGTATTTT,CASSLLAGLGTDTQYF
TRBV5-1,TRBD1,.,TRBJ1-1,TGCGCCAGCAGAAGGACAGGCTCGGGGGTAGGGATGAACACTGAAGCTTTCTTT,CASRRTGSGVGMNTEAFF
TRBV6-1,.,.,TRBJ2-1,TGTGCCAGCAGTGATCTAGCGACACGGAGTATCTACAATGAGCAGTTCTTC,CASSDLATRSIYNEQFF